This TCR beta chain was retrieved from a study of CD8 T cells in ankylosing spondylitis. This clonotype has a count of ten or more. Each CDR3 protein gets one entry after TCRdb re-called the 5' RACE reads with MiXCR. The sample lists under 150,000 distinct CDR3 sequences; approximately 10% were seen once. The sample consisted of blood, either unsorted or a sorted T cell fraction (not recorded which). This TCR came from a female donor with ankylosing spondylitis or in good health (not recorded which).

The CDR3 nucleotides read TGCAGTGCTAGAGATCAGAAGGTGGGAGGAAATCAGCCCCAGCATTTT. Translation gives CSARDQKVGGNQPQHF. The chain carries TRBV20-1 and TRBJ1-5; D is unresolved. Germline CDR1 is DFQATT and CDR2 is SNEGSKA (reference sequence). CDR3 length: 16 amino acids. Deletions cut 0 bases from V and 4 bases from J, with 16 bases between.